Below are 20 T cell receptor beta chains sequenced from a single sample in a study of CXCR3-negative and CXCR3-positive naive CD8 T cells. Findings of the study overall: CXCR3-positive naive cells had TRB CDR3s that were more hydrophobic than CXCR3-negative naive cells had.

The authors prepared UMI-labeled TRB cDNA libraries by 5' RACE. TCRdb reworked the 5' RACE reads into one entry per CDR3 protein, no DNA. This table holds about 120,000 distinct CDR3 sequences. The antigens these receptors bind are not known. Sequencing input: naive CXCR3+ CD8+ T cells from blood. Subset specified: CD45RO-CCR7+CD27+CD95- naive CD8+ T cells expressing CXCR3 (TNR3+). Receptor source: a human donor in good health. Some clones in this sample may be carry-over from other donors' samples.

This rearrangement joins TRBV7-9 to TRBJ2-5; the D call from TCRdb, TRBD2, cannot be confirmed without DNA. CDR1 is SEHNR and CDR2 is FQNEAQ in the germline V gene (reference sequence). The CDR3 is 16 residues long. CDR3: CASSLGSGRARETQYF.

The genes are TRBV5-1 and TRBJ2-2. This CDR3 is built from 13 residues. CDR1 is SGHRS, CDR2 YFSETQ, per germline. The CDR3 loop reads CASSFARTGELFF.

V gene TRBV12-3 or TRBV12-4 combines with J gene TRBJ2-1; checking the TCRdb D call of TRBD1 is not possible without DNA. The CDR3 is 16 amino acids. The CDR3 here is CASSLLGGSWGDEQFF.

The genes are TRBV19 and TRBJ1-6; TCRdb indicates TRBD1, and absent DNA this call remains unverified. The germline gives CDR1 LNHDA, CDR2 SQIVND (reference sequence). The CDR3 covers 14 residues. The CDR3 reads CACNRGTGNSPLHF.

The chain has TRBV7-9 and TRBJ1-3. The germline V gene encodes CDR1 SEHNR and CDR2 FQNEAQ (reference sequence). The CDR3 length is 13 residues. CDR3 in amino acids: CASSLVWENTIYF.

V gene TRBV7-9 combines with J gene TRBJ1-2; the D call from TCRdb, TRBD1, cannot be confirmed without DNA. The length of the CDR3 is 16 residues. CDR1 SEHNR and CDR2 FQNEAQ come from the germline V gene (reference sequence). CDR3 sequence reads: CASSIAPGANLYGYTF. The entire variable domain, with the rest obtained from reference TRBV7-9 and TRBJ1-2, is as follows: DTGVSQNPRHKITKRGQNVTFRCDPISEHNRLYWYRQTLGQGPEFLTYFQNEAQLEKSRLLSDRFSAERPKGSFSTLEIQRTEQGDSAMYLCASSIAPGANLYGYTFGSGTRLTVV.

CDR3 amino acids: CASSQDPTNNEQFF. This rearrangement joins TRBV3-1 to TRBJ2-1. Germline CDR1 LGHDT, CDR2 YNNKEL (reference sequence). The length of the CDR3 is 14 residues.

The V and J genes are TRBV28 and TRBJ2-1; TCRdb picks TRBD2, but there is no DNA to check that call. The germline V gene encodes CDR1 MDHEN and CDR2 SYDVKM. CDR3 length equals 16 residues. This chain's CDR3 is CASSFLSGRANNEQFF.

The chain employs TRBV10-3 and TRBJ2-5; TCRdb gives TRBD1 as the D gene, but with no DNA this cannot be confirmed. CDR1 and CDR2 (germline): ENHRY, SYGVKD. The CDR3 contains 15 residues. The CDR3 is CAISDPPGGTETQYF.

The chain employs TRBV5-1 and TRBJ2-5; TCRdb's assignment of TRBD1 cannot be checked, as there is no DNA. This CDR3 contains 15 residues. Germline V gives CDR1 SGHRS, CDR2 YFSETQ. CDR3 protein: CASSLDDRRPETQYF. The full variable domain, in which reference TRBV5-1 and TRBJ2-5 provide the parts outside the CDR3, is KAGVTQTPRYLIKTRGQQVTLSCSPISGHRSVSWYQQTPGQGLQFLFEYFSETQRNKGNFPGRFSGRQFSNSRSEMNVSTLELGDSALYLCASSLDDRRPETQYFGPGTRLLVL.

The CDR3 spells CASSQQGLGMNTEAFF. This chain links TRBV4-3 with TRBJ1-1; no DNA is available, so the TRBD1 call from TCRdb remains unchecked. Germline V CDR1 and CDR2: LGHNA, YSLEER. This CDR3 is built from 16 residues.

The chain carries TRBV7-6 and TRBJ2-7; lacking DNA, the TRBD2 call made by TCRdb goes unchecked. The germline CDR1 and CDR2 sequences are SGHVS and FNYEAQ. CDR3 length equals 14 residues. Here the CDR3 reads CASSPRTSSYEQYF.

The rearrangement uses TRBV7-2 and TRBJ1-1; the TCRdb call, TRBD1, lacks DNA for checking. The CDR3 is 18 amino acids. Per germline, CDR1 SGHTA and CDR2 FQGNSA. The CDR3 spells CASSLGDRTQAWATEAFF.

This chain's CDR3 is CASSLTTTGFGTDTQYF. The chain links TRBV28 to TRBJ2-3; the D call from TCRdb, TRBD1, cannot be confirmed without DNA. The CDR3 sequence is 17 residues long. Germline loops: CDR1 MDHEN, CDR2 SYDVKM.

The rearrangement links TRBV7-9 to TRBJ2-7; TCRdb picks TRBD1, but there is no DNA to check that call. Germline CDR1 reads SEHNR; CDR2 reads FQNEAQ (reference sequence). The CDR3 consists of 17 residues. CDR3 region: CASSFPADRPGEREQYF.

The V call is TRBV7-3, the J call TRBJ2-5; absent DNA, TCRdb's TRBD1 call cannot be checked. The germline gives CDR1 SGHTA, CDR2 FQGTGA. The CDR3 covers 15 residues. Here the CDR3 reads CASSQGGGIQETQYF.

V is TRBV25-1 and J is TRBJ2-1. This CDR3 spans 13 amino acids. Per the germline V gene, CDR1 is MGHDK and CDR2 is SYGVNS. CDR3 sequence: CASTGRYYNEQFF.

V usage is TRBV7-2 and J usage is TRBJ2-4. CDR3 length: 16 residues. Germline CDR1 SGHTA, CDR2 FQGNSA. The CDR3 protein is CASSLGLLLAKNIQYF. The full variable domain, with the rest looked up from reference TRBV7-2 and TRBJ2-4, is GAGVSQSPSNKVTEKGKDVELRCDPISGHTALYWYRQSLGQGLEFLIYFQGNSAPDKSGLPSDRFSAERTGGSVSTLTIQRTQQEDSAVYLCASSLGLLLAKNIQYFGAGTRLSVL.

This chain connects TRBV7-9 to TRBJ2-5; TCRdb names TRBD1, which stays unverified in the absence of DNA. The V gene's germline CDR1 is SEHNR and CDR2 FQNEAQ (reference sequence). The CDR3 has 19 residues. The CDR3 loop is CASRGGQGLPYEYQETQYF.

The CDR3 region is CASSYSAGLGAENNEQFF. The chain has TRBV6-5 and TRBJ2-1; the D gene TCRdb calls, TRBD2, cannot be checked with no DNA. Germline V gives CDR1 MNHEY, CDR2 SVGAGI. This CDR3 comprises 18 residues.